A selection of T cell receptor beta chains follows, all from one sample in a study of T cells in Graves' hyperthyroidism and ophthalmopathy. TCRdb passed the multiplex PCR reads through MiXCR, listing each CDR3 protein once. The table lists more than 550,000 distinct CDR3 sequences, roughly a sixth of them singletons. The sequenced sample was blood. The receptors were sampled from a woman between 50 and 59 years old with Graves' hyperthyroidism that later progressed to Graves' ophthalmopathy. The CDR3 runs from the conserved cysteine through the conserved F or W. Fields, in order: V gene, J gene, D gene, clone size, CDR3 protein, CDR3 DNA. A D gene is named only where the DNA matches it firmly. Size is stated for part of the rows, as once, few or many counts, or as a class when the clone is expanded.

>TRBV5-1|TRBJ2-5|.|.
CASSFRGALYQETQYF
TGCGCCAGCAGCTTCAGGGGCGCCTTGTACCAAGAGACCCAGTACTTC
>TRBV20-1|TRBJ2-1|TRBD2|many
CSARDIGRGGVVSPYNEQFF
TGCAGTGCTAGAGATATCGGGCGGGGGGGCGTGGTTAGTCCCTACAATGAGCAGTTCTTC
>TRBV3-1|TRBJ2-2|.|few
CASSQDQRGELFF
TGTGCCAGCAGCCAAGATCAGCGGGGGGAGCTGTTTTTT
>TRBV3-1|TRBJ2-1|TRBD1|many
CASSPDRGSEQFF
TGTGCCAGCAGCCCGGACAGGGGGTCTGAGCAGTTCTTC
>TRBV5-5|TRBJ1-2|.|few
CASSLGAAGKGYTF
TGTGCCAGCAGCTTGGGGGCGGCAGGGAAAGGCTACACCTTC
>TRBV6-2/TRBV6-3|TRBJ2-1|TRBD1|.
CASSDRDRVRNEQLF
TGTGCCAGCAGTGACCGGGACAGGGTTAGGAATGAGCAGCTCTTC
>TRBV27|TRBJ2-2|.|few
CASSPRQYTGELFF
TGTGCCAGCAGTCCTCGACAGTACACCGGGGAGCTGTTTTTT
>TRBV6-1|TRBJ1-6|.|.
CASSEWRDSPLHF
TGTGCCAGCAGTGAATGGAGGGATTCACCCCTCCACTTT
>TRBV12-3/TRBV12-4|TRBJ2-2|.|many
CASSLQGRNTGELFF
TGTGCCAGCAGTTTACAGGGGAGGAACACCGGGGAGCTGTTTTTT
>TRBV7-2|TRBJ1-1|.|.
CASSLRHENTEAFF
TGTGCCAGCAGCTTACGACACGAAAACACTGAAGCTTTCTTT
>TRBV5-1|TRBJ2-1|TRBD1|many
CASSPRLTGDEQFF
TGCGCCAGCAGCCCGCGCCTTACAGGGGATGAGCAGTTCTTC
>TRBV4-1|TRBJ1-1|.|.
CASSQDIFARLVTSEAFF
TGCGCCAGCAGCCAAGATATTTTCGCGCGTCTCGTCACCTCTGAAGCTTTCTTT
>TRBV20-1|TRBJ1-1|TRBD1|many
CSARDPRGLNTEAFF
TGCAGTGCTAGGGACCCCAGGGGGCTAAACACTGAAGCTTTCTTT
>TRBV20-1|TRBJ1-1|.|many
CSARDRAGRTEAFF
TGCAGTGCTAGAGATCGGGCAGGTAGGACTGAAGCTTTCTTT
>TRBV27|TRBJ1-6|.|many
CASTSLQRSYNSPLHF
TGTGCCAGCACCTCCCTGCAACGGAGCTATAATTCACCCCTCCACTTT